The rows below give T cell receptor beta chains drawn from one sample of a study of early T cells in non-severe SARS-CoV-2 infection. A single record per CDR3 protein comes from TCRdb applying MiXCR to the 5' RACE reads. This table holds some 58,000 distinct CDR3 sequences, 10% to 15% found once. The material sequenced was whole blood. These receptors were taken from an adult who was a healthcare worker with PCR-confirmed SARS-CoV-2 infection or an uninfected control (not recorded which). The CDR3 runs from the conserved cysteine through the conserved F or W. A D gene is named only where the DNA matches it firmly. Some rows mark clone size as missing; the rest say once, few, many or name a class of expanded clone.

abundance,v_gene,d_gene,j_gene,CDR3aa,CDR3nt
.,TRBV13,.,TRBJ1-3,CASSPSVLARSTIYF,TGTGCCAGCAGCCCATCGGTCTTGGCGAGAAGCACCATATATTTT
many,TRBV5-5,TRBD1,TRBJ2-2,CASSLKWTGLNTGELFF,TGTGCCAGCAGTCTCAAATGGACAGGGTTGAACACCGGGGAGCTGTTTTTT
.,TRBV12-3/TRBV12-4,.,TRBJ1-1,CASSPTYPTEAFF,TGTGCCAGCAGCCCAACATACCCGACAGAAGCTTTCTTT
many,TRBV5-1,TRBD1,TRBJ2-5,CASSGQGRQETQYF,TGCGCCAGCAGCGGACAGGGGCGGCAAGAGACCCAGTACTTC
.,TRBV3-1,TRBD1,TRBJ2-1,CASSQGLGTGENEQFF,TGTGCCAGCAGCCAAGGTTTAGGGACAGGGGAAAATGAGCAGTTCTTC
many,TRBV16,.,TRBJ2-1,CASSQSGGEQFF,TGTGCCAGCAGCCAATCAGGGGGTGAGCAGTTCTTC
many,TRBV7-2,TRBD2,TRBJ2-1,CASSLELAGGHEQFF,TGTGCCAGCAGCTTAGAACTAGCGGGGGGGCATGAGCAGTTCTTC
many,TRBV4-3,TRBD2,TRBJ2-3,CASSQEETSGGVLDTQYF,TGCGCCAGCAGCCAAGAGGAAACTAGCGGGGGGGTCCTAGATACGCAGTATTTT
once,TRBV29-1,.,TRBJ1-3,CSVREARGNTIYF,TGCAGCGTTCGGGAAGCGAGGGGAAACACCATATATTTT
few,TRBV6-2/TRBV6-3,.,TRBJ1-2,CASRYYTRTAYYGYTF,TGTGCCAGCAGGTACTATACGCGGACAGCTTACTATGGCTACACCTTC
many,TRBV9,.,TRBJ2-5,CASSVGLGRVQETQYF,TGTGCCAGCAGCGTAGGACTGGGGCGAGTACAAGAGACCCAGTACTTC
few,TRBV7-9,TRBD1,TRBJ2-6,CASSSTGADTGANVLTF,TGTGCCAGCAGCTCGACAGGGGCGGATACTGGGGCCAACGTCCTGACTTTC
.,TRBV4-2,TRBD1,TRBJ2-7,CASSHRQGPYEQYF,TGTGCCAGCAGCCATCGACAGGGCCCCTACGAGCAGTACTTC
few,TRBV18,.,TRBJ1-5,CASSGGNQPQHF,TGTGCCAGCTCGGGGGGCAATCAGCCCCAGCATTTT
many,TRBV19,.,TRBJ2-5,CASSRRQETQYF,TGTGCCAGTAGTCGTCGTCAAGAGACCCAGTACTTC
few,TRBV5-5,.,TRBJ1-5,CASSSPGLNQPQHF,TGTGCCAGCAGCTCCCCGGGCCTCAATCAGCCCCAGCATTTT
.,TRBV12-3/TRBV12-4,TRBD1,TRBJ1-2,CASSSRTGGYGYTF,TGTGCCAGCAGCTCCCGGACAGGCGGCTATGGCTACACCTTC
.,TRBV7-2,.,TRBJ1-2,CASSLAHRGLDGYTF,TGTGCCAGCAGCTTAGCGCACCGGGGGCTCGATGGCTACACCTTC
many,TRBV2,.,TRBJ1-4,CASLRDEKLFF,TGTGCCAGCCTTCGTGATGAAAAACTGTTTTTT
few,TRBV20-1,TRBD1,TRBJ1-2,CSATGGAGYGYTF,TGCAGTGCTACAGGGGGCGCAGGCTATGGCTACACCTTC
few,TRBV7-6,TRBD1,TRBJ2-7,CASSFRAGQAYEQYF,TGTGCCAGCAGCTTTCGGGCCGGACAGGCCTACGAGCAGTACTTC
many,TRBV3-1,.,TRBJ2-3,CASSTRGADTQYF,TGTGCCAGCAGTACCCGTGGGGCAGATACGCAGTATTTT
few,TRBV7-7,TRBD2,TRBJ2-1,CASSLGLAGLNEQFF,TGTGCTAGCAGCCTCGGGCTAGCGGGCTTGAATGAGCAGTTCTTC
.,TRBV5-1,TRBD1,TRBJ2-2,CASSLGQFYTGELFF,TGCGCCAGCAGCCTGGGACAGTTTTACACCGGGGAGCTGTTTTTT
few,TRBV15,.,TRBJ1-4,CATSRVGGATNEKLFF,TGTGCCACCAGCAGAGTTGGAGGCGCAACTAATGAAAAACTGTTTTTT
many,TRBV6-5,TRBD2,TRBJ2-3,CASRTPSGGGADTQYF,TGTGCCAGCAGAACCCCTAGCGGGGGGGGCGCAGATACGCAGTATTTT